Listed below are T cell receptor beta chains from one sample, sequenced in a study of blood T cell repertoires in COVID-19. The data were produced by immunoSEQ multiplex PCR, yet TCRdb's version contains in-frame clones alone and is incomplete. The data contain about 200,000 clones, about 91% of them singletons. Sequencing was carried out using peripheral blood. These receptor sequences come from a woman in her 40s with acute or convalescent COVID-19. Each CDR3 is given with its conserved first and last residue. A D gene is named only where the DNA matches it firmly. Size values are once, few and many counts, or a class for expanded clones, and some rows have none.

d_gene	abundance	v_gene	j_gene	CDR3nt	CDR3aa
TRBD2	-	TRBV18	TRBJ2-1	TGTGCCAGCTCACCTCCCGGGGGGAACAATGAGCAGTTCTTC	CASSPPGGNNEQFF
-	-	TRBV2	TRBJ1-2	TGTGCCAGCAGTGAAACAAGGCTGGAGGGCTATGGCTACACCTTC	CASSETRLEGYGYTF
TRBD1	-	TRBV2	TRBJ1-6	TGTGCCAGCAGTGATCGGACAGGGGGTTCACCCCTCCACTTT	CASSDRTGGSPLHF
TRBD2	-	TRBV19	TRBJ2-5	TGTGCCAGTAGTATCTCGGGGGGGCCTTTGGAGACCCAGTACTTC	CASSISGGPLETQYF
-	few	TRBV6-5	TRBJ1-1	TGTGCCAGCAGTTACACAGGGAACACTGAAGCTTTCTTT	CASSYTGNTEAFF
TRBD1	-	TRBV7-9	TRBJ2-3	TGTGCCAGCAGCCTCGGGACAGGGTACACAGATACGCAGTATTTT	CASSLGTGYTDTQYF
-	once	TRBV3-1/TRBV3-2	TRBJ2-3	TGTGCCAGCAGCCAAGACCGGAGCACAGATACGCAGTATTTT	CASSQDRSTDTQYF
-	few	TRBV10-2	TRBJ1-1	TGCGCCAGCAGTGTTGCAGGGTCGGACACTGAAGCTTTCTTT	CASSVAGSDTEAFF
TRBD1	-	TRBV29-1	TRBJ1-3	TGCAGCGCCGAGGGGAACAGGGGCGCTTTATATTTT	CSAEGNRGALYF
-	-	TRBV29-1	TRBJ1-1	TGCAGCGTCGAACAGGGTCGAGGCTCTGAAGCTTTCTTT	CSVEQGRGSEAFF
TRBD1	-	TRBV7-9	TRBJ1-4	TGTGCCAGCAGCGACAGTACCAGGGGGAATAATGAAAAACTGTTTTTT	CASSDSTRGNNEKLFF
TRBD2	-	TRBV5-4	TRBJ2-1	TGTGCCAGCAGCCCGACTAGCGGGGGGAGCTCCTACAATGAGCAGTTCTTC	CASSPTSGGSSYNEQFF
TRBD1	-	TRBV19	TRBJ2-3	TGTGCCAGTAGAGGGGGCGGTACAGATACGCAGTATTTT	CASRGGGTDTQYF
TRBD1	once	TRBV24-1	TRBJ1-2	TGTGCCACCAGGGACGACAGGGGCGGCTACACCTTC	CATRDDRGGYTF
TRBD1	-	TRBV18	TRBJ1-1	TGTGCCAGCTCGACAGGGTTGAACACTGAAGCTTTCTTT	CASSTGLNTEAFF
-	-	TRBV30	TRBJ2-6	TGTGCCTGGAGTGTTCAGAACTCTGGGGCCAACGTCCTGACTTTC	CAWSVQNSGANVLTF
-	-	TRBV11-2	TRBJ2-6	TGTGCCAGCAGCCCCCAGGGCTCTGGGGCCAACGTCCTGACTTTC	CASSPQGSGANVLTF
TRBD2	-	TRBV4-1	TRBJ2-5	TGCGCCAGCAGCCAGGGGACTAGCGGGGGGGGAGAGACCCAGTACTTC	CASSQGTSGGGETQYF
-	-	TRBV3-1/TRBV3-2	TRBJ1-2	TGTGCCAGCAGCCAAGCTCGATTCGTGGGCGGCTACACCTTC	CASSQARFVGGYTF
-	few	TRBV5-5	TRBJ2-1	TGTGCCAGCAGCTTGTTTGGTGAGACTAGAGGCAATGAGCAGTTCTTC	CASSLFGETRGNEQFF
-	-	TRBV30	TRBJ1-5	TGTGCCTGGAGTGTACGACGGAGAAATCAGCCCCAGCATTTT	CAWSVRRRNQPQHF
TRBD1	-	TRBV24-1	TRBJ2-2	TGTGCCACCAGTGAGCGCGCGACAGGGCCGGGGGAGCTGTTTTTT	CATSERATGPGELFF
TRBD1	once	TRBV9	TRBJ1-2	TGTGCCAGCAGCGTAGCTGGACAGGGGGGGGACTATGGCTACACCTTC	CASSVAGQGGDYGYTF
TRBD1	-	TRBV6-5	TRBJ1-1	TGTGCCAGCAGGGGACTGGACAGGCTCACTGAAGCTTTCTTT	CASRGLDRLTEAFF
TRBD1	-	TRBV7-3	TRBJ1-6	TGTGCCAGCAGCTCACAGGGGGTTAATTCACCCCTCCACTTT	CASSSQGVNSPLHF
-	-	TRBV4-1	TRBJ1-1	TGCGCCAGCAGCCAGGGGTGGGTAGGGGGGAACACTGAAGCTTTCTTT	CASSQGWVGGNTEAFF
-	-	TRBV7-7	TRBJ2-1	TGTGCCAGCAGCTTAGCTCGCGGGGGCTATGAGCAGTTCTTC	CASSLARGGYEQFF
-	-	TRBV11-2	TRBJ1-1	TGTGCCAGCAGTTCAACAGGCCGGAACACTGAAGCTTTCTTT	CASSSTGRNTEAFF
TRBD1	few	TRBV2	TRBJ2-1	TGTGCCAGCAGGGAAGGACAGGGGGGTGAGCAGTTCTTC	CASREGQGGEQFF
TRBD2	-	TRBV4-1	TRBJ2-1	TGCGCCAGCAGCCGGACTAGCGGGGGAGTACCCTACAATGAGCAGTTCTTC	CASSRTSGGVPYNEQFF
-	few	TRBV12-3/TRBV12-4	TRBJ1-5	TGTGCCAGCAGTCGCCAGGGGCATCAGCCCCAGCATTTT	CASSRQGHQPQHF
TRBD1	-	TRBV6-4	TRBJ2-3	TGTGCCAGCAGTGAGCAGGGGGCGGGCACAGATACGCAGTATTTT	CASSEQGAGTDTQYF
-	-	TRBV19	TRBJ2-1	TGTGCCACCACCAGAAGAGGGGGGGCGGCCAATGAGCAGTTCTTC	CATTRRGGAANEQFF
-	-	TRBV15	TRBJ1-1	TGTGCCACCAGCAGAGAGGGGGGACTCGAAGCTTTCTTT	CATSREGGLEAFF
TRBD1	once	TRBV27	TRBJ2-1	TGTGCCAGCAGTTTCTTCGTCAGGGGACAGGGGTCGGACAATGAGCAGTTCTTC	CASSFFVRGQGSDNEQFF
TRBD1	-	TRBV5-6	TRBJ1-5	TGTGCCAGCAGCTCGGATGGGACAGGGGCCGGTCAGCCCCAGCATTTT	CASSSDGTGAGQPQHF
-	-	TRBV20-1	TRBJ1-2	TGCAGTGCTAGACTTATCTATGGCTACACCTTC	CSARLIYGYTF
TRBD2	-	TRBV7-2	TRBJ2-5	TGTGCCAGCAGCTTAGCGGGAGGGCAAGAGACCCAGTACTTC	CASSLAGGQETQYF
-	-	TRBV6-5	TRBJ1-2	TGTGCCAGCACCCGGACAGTCAACTATGGCTACACCTTC	CASTRTVNYGYTF
TRBD1	-	TRBV4-2	TRBJ1-3	TGTGCCAGCAGCCAGGACCGGGACAGGGGCTCTGGAAACACCATATATTTT	CASSQDRDRGSGNTIYF
TRBD1	-	TRBV11-2	TRBJ2-3	TGTGCCAGCATACCCCGGAGGGACAGGGGTGCAGATACGCAGTATTTT	CASIPRRDRGADTQYF
TRBD1	-	TRBV18	TRBJ1-1	TGTGCCAGCTCACCACTCGGACAGGGCTACACTGAAGCTTTCTTT	CASSPLGQGYTEAFF
-	-	TRBV21-1	TRBJ1-2	TGTGCCAGCAGCCTCATCCGGCCCGGCGACAGGGGGAACTATGGCTACACCTTC	CASSLIRPGDRGNYGYTF
TRBD1	-	TRBV7-9	TRBJ1-6	TGTGCCAGCAGCTTACGCCTAGGGGGACAGGGCGGTAATTCACCCCTCCACTTT	CASSLRLGGQGGNSPLHF
-	-	TRBV29-1	TRBJ1-2	TGCAGCGTTTTCGTGGGGCCCTCTAACTATGGCTACACCTTC	CSVFVGPSNYGYTF
-	-	TRBV4-1	TRBJ2-5	TGCGCCAGCAGCACAGGGGGGGTCCAAGAGACCCAGTACTTC	CASSTGGVQETQYF
TRBD2	-	TRBV29-1	TRBJ2-2	TGCAGCGTGGCTGGGCTAGCGGGGTCTAGCGCGAACACCGGGGAGCTGTTTTTT	CSVAGLAGSSANTGELFF